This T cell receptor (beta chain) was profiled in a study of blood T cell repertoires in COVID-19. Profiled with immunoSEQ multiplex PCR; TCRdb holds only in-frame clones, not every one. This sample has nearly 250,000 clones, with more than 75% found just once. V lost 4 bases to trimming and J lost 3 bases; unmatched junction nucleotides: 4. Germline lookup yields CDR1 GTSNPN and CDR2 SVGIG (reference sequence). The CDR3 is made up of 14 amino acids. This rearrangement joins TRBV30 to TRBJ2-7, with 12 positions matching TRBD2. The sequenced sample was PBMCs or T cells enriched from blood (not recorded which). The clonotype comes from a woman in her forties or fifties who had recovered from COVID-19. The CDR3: CAWKRLAGDYEQYF. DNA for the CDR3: TGTGCCTGGAAAAGACTAGCGGGGGACTACGAGCAGTACTTC. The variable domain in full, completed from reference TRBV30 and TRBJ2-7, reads SQTIHQWPATLVQPVGSPLSLECTVEGTSNPNLYWYRQAAGRGLQLLFYSVGIGQISSEVPQNLSASRPQDRQFILSSKKLLLSDSGFYLCAWKRLAGDYEQYFGPGTRLTVT.